Below, 32 T cell receptor beta chains from the same sample are listed, as sequenced in a study of OX40 agonist ivuxolimab in advanced cancers. Assay: immunoSEQ multiplex PCR; the TCRdb copy retains only in-frame clones and omits some. The sample contains more than 30,000 clones, roughly three quarters of which appear only once. The sample in question was CD4+ or CD8+ T cells sorted from blood, obtained in a trial of the OX40 agonist ivuxolimab. Receptors were obtained from an adult with an advanced solid tumor such as melanoma, head and neck, liver or kidney cancer.

The genes are TRBV2 and TRBJ1-4; no clear D. The CDR3 length is 13 residues. V lost 4 bases and J lost 4, with 7 bases in between. CDR1 is SNHLY and CDR2 is FYNNEI in the germline V gene. The CDR3 DNA sequence: TGTGCCAGCAGTGGGCAGTATAATGAAAAACTGTTTTTT. Its protein is CASSGQYNEKLFF.

A single count supports this clone. The rearrangement joins TRBV7-9 to TRBJ1-1; possibly TRBD1 for D (6 bases). CDR1 is SEHNR and CDR2 is FQNEAQ in the germline V gene (reference sequence). CDR3 length: 16 residues. Trimming cost V 5 bases and J 4 bases, with 20 bases left between them. In DNA form, the CDR3 reads TGTGCCAGCAGCCGAGGGGGGAATCCAATTCCCACTGAAGCTTTCTTT. Translated: CASSRGGNPIPTEAFF.

The chain links TRBV25-1 to TRBJ1-2; the match to TRBD1 covers 9 bases. Unmatched junction bases numbered 8, after V lost 4 bases and J lost 5 bases. Germline CDR1 MGHDK, CDR2 SYGVNS. This CDR3 is 15 amino acids long. As DNA, the CDR3 is TGTGCCAGCAGTGCCGGACAGGGGCTATCATATGGCTACACCTTC. It translates to CASSAGQGLSYGYTF.

The rearrangement links TRBV9 to TRBJ1-2; 7 bases are a match to TRBD1. The CDR3 sequence is 15 residues long. The V gene end was trimmed by 3 bases and the J gene end by 9 bases; junction bases not matched to a gene: 14. The germline CDR1 and CDR2 sequences are SGDLS and YYNGEE. CDR3 DNA sequence: TGTGCCAGCAGCGAGCCCACCGGACAGGTTTTCCGCTACACCTTC. Translating gives CASSEPTGQVFRYTF.

This clone has a single count. V usage is TRBV11-1 and J usage is TRBJ2-1; TRBD1 matches at 12 bases. V lost 3 bases to trimming and J lost 9 bases; unmatched junction nucleotides: 9. CDR3 size: 16 residues. Germline loops: CDR1 SGHAT, CDR2 FQDESV (reference sequence). CDR3 in DNA: TGTGCCAGCAGCTTTCTTGGGGGACAGGGGGCTTTTGAGCAGTTCTTC. Protein product: CASSFLGGQGAFEQFF.

This clone was counted only a few times. DNA for the CDR3: TGTGCCAGCAGCGTAGCGGCGAGGGGGGGCCGGGAGGAGCAGTTCTTC. This translates into CASSVAARGGREEQFF. V is TRBV9 and J is TRBJ2-1; D perhaps matches TRBD2 (7 bases). Looked up from germline, CDR1 is SGDLS and CDR2 is YYNGEE. Trimming removed 0 bases from V and 10 bases from J, with 20 bases in between. The CDR3 contains 16 residues.

This clone has more than one count but fewer than ten. The gene calls are TRBV18 and TRBJ1-6, with D maybe TRBD1 (5 bases). This CDR3 is built from 16 residues. The V and J ends lost 0 bases and 9 bases respectively, with 15 bases between them. Looked up from germline, CDR1 is KGHSH and CDR2 is LQKENI. The CDR3 sequence: CASSPPGQGSVSPLHF. The CDR3, as DNA: TGTGCCAGCTCACCACCGGGGCAGGGATCGGTTTCACCCCTCCACTTT.

The chain combines TRBV5-5 with TRBJ1-1; D not certain. This CDR3 is 13 amino acids long. V was clipped by 4 bases and J by 0 bases, with 7 bases between them. Germline lookup yields CDR1 SGHKS and CDR2 YYEKEE (reference sequence). CDR3 coding DNA: TGTGCCAGCAGCCGTGGGTTGAACACTGAAGCTTTCTTT. This sequence encodes CASSRGLNTEAFF.

This clone was seen more than once but under ten times. This sequence joins TRBV15 and TRBJ1-5; D is undetermined. Trimming left V 3 bases short and J 4 bases short, with 13 bases between. Germline-derived CDR1 and CDR2 are LNHNV and YYDKDF (reference sequence). This CDR3 comprises 15 residues. CDR3 residues: CATSRTVVANQPQHF. The CDR3 DNA sequence: TGTGCCACCAGCAGGACGGTCGTGGCAAATCAGCCCCAGCATTTT.

The chain joins TRBV5-8 to TRBJ2-7; D assignment may be TRBD1 or TRBD2 (5 bases each). V was shortened by 3 bases and J by 3 bases, with 13 bases between the two germline ends. Germline loops: CDR1 SGHTS, CDR2 YDEGEE. CDR3 size: 14 residues. The DNA of the CDR3 is TGTGCCAGCAGCTGGGGCTTGGGGGTCTACGAGCAGTACTTC. This gives the protein CASSWGLGVYEQYF.

J is TRBJ2-6 and V is TRBV30; no definite D call. CDR1 and CDR2 (germline): GTSNPN, SVGIG (reference sequence). Trimming cost V 2 bases and J 1 base, with 6 bases left between them. The CDR3 loop spans 14 amino acids. The CDR3 region is CAWSRGSGANVLTF. The CDR3 region has the DNA TGTGCCTGGAGTAGAGGATCTGGGGCCAACGTCCTGACTTTC.

This clone has more than one count but fewer than ten. The genes are TRBV21-1 and TRBJ1-3. TRBV21-1 is noted as a pseudogene. CDR3 length equals 14 residues. The CDR3 coding sequence is TGTGCCAGCAGCAAAGGGGTCGGAGGAAACACCATATATTTT. This sequence encodes CASSKGVGGNTIYF.

The sample holds a few counts of this clone. The DNA for the CDR3 is TGTGCCAGCAGTTTCGGACTCAGGGAGGGCACCGGGGAGCTGTTTTTT. The encoded protein is CASSFGLREGTGELFF. This sequence joins TRBV28 and TRBJ2-2; 7 nucleotides line up with TRBD2. The junction had 8 bases not matched to a gene; V was cut back by 3 bases and J by 4 bases. Per germline, CDR1 MDHEN and CDR2 SYDVKM. The CDR3 totals 16 residues.

This clone was recorded a few times. V and J are TRBV29-1 and TRBJ2-1; TRBD1 agrees at 9 bases. Trimming at V came to 3 bases and at J to 6 bases, leaving 12 bases not matched to a gene. The length of the CDR3 is 16 residues. Germline CDR1 and CDR2: SQVTM and ANQGSEA. The DNA for the CDR3 is TGCAGCGTTGATCGCCGGGACAGGGTGTTGGGCAATGAGCAGTTCTTC. Its protein product is CSVDRRDRVLGNEQFF.

The rearrangement links TRBV19 to TRBJ1-4; D call uncertain. The germline gives CDR1 LNHDA, CDR2 SQIVND (reference sequence). The CDR3 loop spans 13 amino acids. Trimming removed 6 bases from V and 0 bases from J, with 5 bases in between. The CDR3 loop is CASRDATNEKLFF. As DNA, the CDR3 is TGTGCCAGTAGAGATGCAACTAATGAAAAACTGTTTTTT.

This clone has a handful of counts. V and J are TRBV11-2 and TRBJ1-2; no reliable D call. Per the germline V gene, CDR1 is SGHAT and CDR2 is FQNNGV. This CDR3 contains 11 residues. Between the trimmed V and J ends, which lost 4 bases and 5 bases, there was a span of 5 bases. In DNA form, the CDR3 reads TGTGCCAGCAGCTCCTTATATGGCTACACCTTC. Translating gives CASSSLYGYTF. Based on the CDR3 plus reference TRBV11-2 and TRBJ1-2, the full variable domain is EAGVAQSPRYKIIEKRQSVAFWCNPISGHATLYWYQQILGQGPKLLIQFQNNGVVDDSQLPKDRFSAERLKGVDSTLKIQPAKLEDSAVYLCASSSLYGYTFGSGTRLTVV.

This sequence joins TRBV27 and TRBJ2-3, with 8 bases matching TRBD1. Germline CDR1 is MNHEY and CDR2 is SMNVEV (reference sequence). Unmatched junction bases numbered 11, after V lost 2 bases and J lost 4 bases. The CDR3 covers 17 residues. The CDR3 loop is CASSLRAGGAGSDTQYF. The CDR3 region has the DNA TGTGCCAGCAGTTTACGAGCAGGGGGCGCGGGGTCAGATACGCAGTATTTT.

In its sample, this clone was seen once. The rearrangement uses TRBV12-5 and TRBJ1-1; perhaps TRBD1 as D (5 bases). CDR3 length: 13 amino acids. The V gene lost 3 bases and the J gene lost 4 bases, with 9 bases spanning the gap. CDR1 and CDR2 (germline): LGHNT, FRNRAP. CDR3 sequence reads: CASGFTGGTEAFF. CDR3 coding DNA: TGTGCTAGTGGTTTTACGGGGGGCACTGAAGCTTTCTTT.

This clone has a single count. The J gene is TRBJ2-2, the V gene TRBV2, with 11 bases matching TRBD2. Trimming at V came to 6 bases and at J to 2 bases, leaving 2 bases not matched to a gene. In germline, CDR1 is SNHLY, CDR2 FYNNEI. This CDR3 is 15 amino acids long. The CDR3 region has the DNA TGTGCCAGCAGGCTAGCGGGGGGTAACACCGGGGAGCTGTTTTTT. Residues: CASRLAGGNTGELFF.

This clone was counted between two and nine times. The chain uses TRBV28 and TRBJ1-6; D call uncertain. The CDR3 spans 15 residues. In germline, CDR1 is MDHEN, CDR2 SYDVKM. Trimming took 6 bases from V and 0 from J, leaving 9 bases between them. CDR3 protein: CASSVPSSYNSPLHF. The DNA of the CDR3 is TGTGCCAGCAGCGTGCCGAGCTCCTATAATTCACCCCTCCACTTT.

The chain joins TRBV27 to TRBJ2-7; D is ambiguous. CDR1 is MNHEY and CDR2 is SMNVEV in the germline V gene (reference sequence). The ends were cut back, 6 bases at V and 4 bases at J, with 19 bases in the middle. This CDR3 is 15 amino acids long. In DNA form, the CDR3 reads TGTGCCAGCAGCCCCCCGTTGGCCCTAGGTTACGAGCAGTACTTC. It translates to CASSPPLALGYEQYF.

The CDR3, as DNA: TGCGCCAGCAGTGGAGCGGGGTTCCTCTACGAGCAGTACTTC. This sequence encodes CASSGAGFLYEQYF. The V call is TRBV5-1, the J call TRBJ2-7; 7 nucleotides align to TRBD2. The junction had 8 bases not matched to a gene; V was cut back by 5 bases and J by 3 bases. The CDR3 sequence is 14 residues long. In germline, CDR1 is SGHRS, CDR2 YFSETQ.

The V and J genes are TRBV19 and TRBJ1-4; 7 nucleotides agree with TRBD1. The CDR3 consists of 15 residues. The V gene end was trimmed by 5 bases and the J gene end by 0 bases; junction bases not matched to a gene: 3. The germline CDR1 and CDR2 sequences are LNHDA and SQIVND (reference sequence). The CDR3 sequence: CASSPDRATNEKLFF. In nucleotides, the CDR3 is TGTGCCAGTAGTCCCGACAGGGCAACTAATGAAAAACTGTTTTTT.

The gene calls are TRBV10-1 and TRBJ2-1; tentative D call: TRBD2 (5 bases). V dropped 5 bases and J dropped 4 bases, with 12 bases sitting between them. Germline V CDR1 and CDR2: WNHNN, SYGVQD (reference sequence). There are 14 residues in the CDR3. The CDR3 spells CASSPYGDYNEQFF. In DNA form, the CDR3 reads TGCGCCAGCAGTCCCTACGGGGATTACAATGAGCAGTTCTTC.

The chain uses TRBV27 and TRBJ1-1, with TRBD1 matching over 9 bases. The germline V gene has CDR1 MNHEY and CDR2 SMNVEV (reference sequence). V gave up 5 bases and J gave up 4 bases; unmatched junction bases: 11. The CDR3 sequence is 16 residues long. The CDR3 coding sequence is TGTGCCAGCAGTCGTACTCCTGGGACAGGGATCACTGAAGCTTTCTTT. It codes for CASSRTPGTGITEAFF.

This clone was counted a few times. The J gene is TRBJ2-5, the V gene TRBV28; D is tentatively TRBD1 or TRBD2 (5 bases each). Germline values: CDR1 MDHEN, CDR2 SYDVKM. The CDR3 runs 17 residues. Trimming left V 1 base short and J 4 bases short, with 19 bases between. Here the CDR3 DNA reads TGTGCCAGCAGTTTATTAGGGGAAAGCCCCGAGGGAGAGACCCAGTACTTC. Translating gives CASSLLGESPEGETQYF.

This chain connects TRBV11-2 to TRBJ1-1; possibly TRBD1 for D (5 bases). The CDR3 has 16 residues. The germline V and J ends were trimmed by 6 bases and 0 bases, with 17 bases remaining between them. Germline V CDR1 and CDR2: SGHAT, FQNNGV. The CDR3 sequence: CASRQLQGDMNTEAFF. DNA of the CDR3: TGTGCCAGCAGGCAACTCCAGGGCGACATGAACACTGAAGCTTTCTTT.

The CDR3 loop is CASSWAGNQPQHF. CDR3 nucleotide sequence: TGCGCCAGCAGCTGGGCCGGCAATCAGCCCCAGCATTTT. This chain joins TRBV5-1 and TRBJ1-5; D not resolved. V lost 3 bases and J lost 2, with 6 bases in between. The germline V gene encodes CDR1 SGHRS and CDR2 YFSETQ. The CDR3 is 13 amino acids. Filled out from reference TRBV5-1 and TRBJ1-5, the complete variable domain reads KAGVTQTPRYLIKTRGQQVTLSCSPISGHRSVSWYQQTPGQGLQFLFEYFSETQRNKGNFPGRFSGRQFSNSRSEMNVSTLELGDSALYLCASSWAGNQPQHFGDGTRLSIL.

This rearrangement joins TRBV2 to TRBJ1-5; TRBD1 might be the D (6 bases). The germline V gene has CDR1 SNHLY and CDR2 FYNNEI. V was clipped by 7 bases and J by 6 bases, with 16 bases between them. CDR3 length: 14 residues. CDR3 in DNA: TGTGCCAGCACCAAAACAGGGAATGCTCAGCCCCAGCATTTT. Translation gives CASTKTGNAQPQHF.

The table lists this clone with a count of one. The chain couples TRBV5-6 to TRBJ2-7; 7 nucleotides line up with TRBD2. Germline CDR1 reads SGHDT; CDR2 reads YYEEEE. CDR3 length: 17 amino acids. V was pared by 4 bases and J by 3 bases, with 16 bases of the junction left unmatched. The CDR3 region is CASSLSVSGGGDYEQYF. Written as DNA, the CDR3 is TGTGCCAGCAGCCTGTCCGTATCGGGGGGAGGCGACTACGAGCAGTACTTC. Supplemented by reference TRBV5-6 and TRBJ2-7, the full variable domain reads DAGVTQSPTHLIKTRGQQVTLRCSPKSGHDTVSWYQQALGQGPQFIFQYYEEEERQRGNFPDRFSGHQFPNYSSELNVNALLLGDSALYLCASSLSVSGGGDYEQYFGPGTRLTVT.

V and J are TRBV6-5 and TRBJ2-5; D may be TRBD2 (5 bases). The last part of the DNA fits TRBJ2-7 better; the J call may be wrong. Per the germline V gene, CDR1 is MNHEY and CDR2 is SVGAGI. The CDR3 covers 14 residues. CDR3 in amino acids: CASSPSLSPYEQYF. DNA for the CDR3: TGTGCCAGCAGCCCTAGCTTGTCCCCCTACGAGCAGTACTTC.

This clone was seen a few times. J is TRBJ2-5 and V is TRBV2; a weak D match, TRBD2 (6 bases). The CDR3 sequence is 14 residues long. Germline CDR1 reads SNHLY; CDR2 reads FYNNEI. The V and J ends lost 1 base and 5 bases respectively, with 11 bases between them. The CDR3 loop reads CASSEEGAGETQYF. CDR3 sequence (DNA): TGTGCCAGCAGTGAAGAAGGGGCGGGGGAGACCCAGTACTTC.